The 26 T cell receptor beta chains given below trace back to one sample, sequenced in a study of technical replicates of blood from a handful of donors. The repertoire was sequenced with immunoSEQ multiplex PCR; TCRdb's copy has only in-frame clones and lacks some. The table lists tens of thousands of clones, more than 80% of them singletons. Sample: T cells isolated from PBMCs. The receptors derive from a human donor in good health.

The gene calls are TRBV5-6 and TRBJ1-2, with 7 bases fitting TRBD1. Germline V CDR1 and CDR2: SGHDT, YYEEEE. The length of the CDR3 is 14 residues. V was clipped by 0 bases and J by 3 bases; unmatched bases: 2. The CDR3 nucleotides read TGTGCCAGCAGCTTGGCCGGGACAGACTATGGCTACACCTTC. Its translation is CASSLAGTDYGYTF. The whole variable domain, filled in from reference TRBV5-6 and TRBJ1-2, reads DAGVTQSPTHLIKTRGQQVTLRCSPKSGHDTVSWYQQALGQGPQFIFQYYEEEERQRGNFPDRFSGHQFPNYSSELNVNALLLGDSALYLCASSLAGTDYGYTFGSGTRLTVV.

Concerning this clone itself: This sample also contains other DNA sequences that code for the same CDR3. The CDR3 here is CASSPGLSSYNEQFF. CDR3 DNA sequence: TGTGCCAGCTCACCAGGCTTAAGCTCCTACAATGAGCAGTTCTTC. This sequence joins TRBV18 and TRBJ2-1; D unresolved. Trimming pared 2 bases from V and 0 bases from J, leaving 8 bases between. The germline V gene encodes CDR1 KGHSH and CDR2 LQKENI. This CDR3 comprises 15 residues. Variable domain in full (rest from reference TRBV18 and TRBJ2-1): NAGVMQNPRHLVRRRGQEARLRCSPMKGHSHVYWYRQLPEEGLKFMVYLQKENIIDESGMPKERFSAEFPKEGPSILRIQQVVRGDSAAYFCASSPGLSSYNEQFFGPGTRLTVL.

The chain combines TRBV5-4 with TRBJ2-4, with a tentative D call TRBD1 (5 bases). CDR1 and CDR2 from the germline V gene are SGHNT and YYREEE (reference sequence). The CDR3 is made up of 12 amino acids. Trimming removed 2 bases from V and 10 bases from J, with 10 bases in between. For the CDR3, the DNA is TGTGCCAGCAGCTTTGACAGTGATATTCAGTACTTC. This translates into CASSFDSDIQYF.

This clone came up once. In nucleotides, the CDR3 is TGTGCCAGCAGCTTTGGACAGGGGGCTTGGGGCTCTGGAAACACCATATATTTT. Translation: CASSFGQGAWGSGNTIYF. The chain uses TRBV5-4 and TRBJ1-3; 11 bases match TRBD1. CDR1 SGHNT and CDR2 YYREEE come from the germline V gene (reference sequence). The CDR3 has 18 residues. V shed 2 bases, J shed 0 bases, and the junction held 7 bases outside the gene matches.

The chain is built from TRBV28 and TRBJ1-2; D gene unclear. The germline CDR1 and CDR2 sequences are MDHEN and SYDVKM. The CDR3 has 13 amino acids. V lost 8 bases to trimming and J lost 4 bases, with 14 bases between them. The CDR3 nucleotides read TGTGCCAGCGCGGCGGGGATGGGCTATGGCTACACCTTC. It yields the protein CASAAGMGYGYTF.

This clone was detected a few times. The chain employs TRBV5-1 and TRBJ1-1; D remains unclear. V dropped 0 bases and J dropped 3 bases, with 12 bases sitting between them. This CDR3 is 15 amino acids long. CDR1 is SGHRS and CDR2 is YFSETQ in the germline V gene. CDR3 nucleotide sequence: TGCGCCAGCAGCTTGGTCGGGGTGTCGGACACTGAAGCTTTCTTT. This gives the protein CASSLVGVSDTEAFF.

This clone was seen once. The V and J genes are TRBV5-8 and TRBJ2-7; 15 nucleotides match TRBD2. CDR1 is SGHTS and CDR2 is YDEGEE in the germline V gene. This CDR3 has 17 residues. The V gene end was trimmed by 4 bases and the J gene end by 7 bases; junction bases not matched to a gene: 12. The CDR3 spells CASSRTSGRARTVEQYF. In DNA, the CDR3 is TGTGCCAGCAGCCGGACTAGCGGGAGGGCCCGTACGGTAGAGCAGTACTTC.

The chain joins TRBV19 to TRBJ1-1, with 9 nucleotides matching TRBD1. Germline V gene data show CDR1 as LNHDA and CDR2 as SQIVND (reference sequence). The CDR3 consists of 15 residues. V gave up 4 bases and J gave up 4 bases; unmatched junction bases: 7. Here the CDR3 DNA reads TGTGCCAGTAGTAAGGGACAGGGTTTGAGCACTGAAGCTTTCTTT. Translation: CASSKGQGLSTEAFF.

The chain combines TRBV13 with TRBJ1-4, with D unresolved. Trimming shortened V by 5 bases and J by 7 bases, and 17 bases separated the two germline ends. There are 15 residues in the CDR3. CDR1 PRHDT and CDR2 FYEKMQ come from the germline V gene (reference sequence). CDR3 sequence reads: CASSPRGDSSEKLFF. The CDR3 DNA reads TGTGCCAGCAGCCCACGGGGTGATAGTAGTGAAAAACTGTTTTTT.

The chain combines TRBV7-9 with TRBJ2-1; D might be TRBD2 (5 bases). There are 11 residues in the CDR3. CDR1 and CDR2 (germline): SEHNR, FQNEAQ (reference sequence). The V end was cut by 11 bases, the J end by 6 bases, with 11 bases between. CDR3 nucleotide sequence: TGTGCCGGACTGACGGGCAATGAGCAGTTCTTC. This sequence encodes CAGLTGNEQFF.

This chain joins TRBV6-5 and TRBJ1-5, with a tentative D call TRBD1 (6 bases). The V and J ends lost 6 bases and 0 bases respectively, with 12 bases between them. CDR3 length: 15 amino acids. Looked up from germline, CDR1 is MNHEY and CDR2 is SVGAGI. The CDR3 bases are TGTGCCAGCAGGCCAGGGGCAAATAGCAATCAGCCCCAGCATTTT. This encodes CASRPGANSNQPQHF.

V usage is TRBV4-1 and J usage is TRBJ1-4; possibly TRBD1 for D (5 bases). This CDR3 comprises 15 residues. Trimming shortened V by 3 bases and J by 8 bases, and 16 bases separated the two germline ends. The germline CDR1 and CDR2 sequences are MGHRA and YSYEKL. CDR3 coding DNA: TGCGCCAGCAGCCAGGAAGGCAGGGTGGGGGAAAAACTGTTTTTT. Encoded protein: CASSQEGRVGEKLFF.

The J gene is TRBJ2-2, the V gene TRBV19; no clear D gene. Trimming pared 5 bases from V and 5 bases from J, leaving 12 bases between. Germline lookup yields CDR1 LNHDA and CDR2 SQIVND (reference sequence). The CDR3 contains 14 residues. The CDR3, as DNA: TGTGCCAGTAGTCCGGGTTGGTCTACCGGGGAGCTGTTTTTT. As protein: CASSPGWSTGELFF.

The rearrangement links TRBV28 to TRBJ2-2; 8 nucleotides agree with TRBD2. The CDR3 is 17 amino acids. The V gene end was trimmed by 5 bases and the J gene end by 2 bases; junction bases not matched to a gene: 10. Germline-derived CDR1 and CDR2 are MDHEN and SYDVKM. The CDR3 DNA sequence: TGTGCCAGCAGTATACCCGGACTAGCAGATAACACCGGGGAGCTGTTTTTT. This sequence encodes CASSIPGLADNTGELFF.

V and J are TRBV14 and TRBJ2-1; 10 bases agree with TRBD2. The trim removed 3 bases at V and 4 bases at J, leaving 6 bases unmatched. The germline V gene encodes CDR1 SGHDN and CDR2 FVKESK. The CDR3 covers 16 residues. The CDR3 is CASSQDSGGTYNEQFF. For the CDR3, the DNA is TGTGCCAGCAGCCAGGATAGCGGGGGGACGTACAATGAGCAGTTCTTC.

In its sample, this clone was seen once. The rearrangement joins TRBV5-6 to TRBJ2-2; TRBD2 is a possible D gene (6 bases). Germline V gives CDR1 SGHDT, CDR2 YYEEEE. Trimming stripped 4 bases from V and 10 bases from J, with 11 bases between. This CDR3 comprises 12 residues. DNA for the CDR3: TGTGCCAGCAGCGATCGGGAGTCGGAGCTGTTTTTT. Translated, it gives CASSDRESELFF.

The chain employs TRBV6-1 and TRBJ2-1, with TRBD2 identical over 7 bases. The J segment lost 8 bases and the V segment lost 2 bases, leaving 12 bases of the junction unmatched. Germline loops: CDR1 MNHNS, CDR2 SASEGT. The CDR3 has 16 amino acids. The chain's CDR3 is CASSESLADSRDEQFF. CDR3 bases: TGTGCCAGCAGTGAATCCCTAGCGGACTCTCGGGATGAGCAGTTCTTC.

The chain recombines TRBV4-1 with TRBJ1-3, with D tentatively TRBD1 (5 bases). Trimming cost V 0 bases and J 2 bases, with 11 bases left between them. The germline CDR1 and CDR2 sequences are MGHRA and YSYEKL. The CDR3 contains 16 residues. The chain's CDR3 is CASSQELRGTGNTIYF. DNA of the CDR3: TGCGCCAGCAGCCAAGAGCTCCGGGGGACTGGAAACACCATATATTTT.

Only one count was recorded for this clone. J is TRBJ2-2 and V is TRBV5-1; the match to TRBD2 covers 16 bases. There are 19 residues in the CDR3. The J segment lost 2 bases and the V segment lost 0 bases, leaving 4 bases of the junction unmatched. CDR1 and CDR2 from the germline V gene are SGHRS and YFSETQ. The CDR3 DNA sequence: TGCGCCAGCAGCTTGGAGGGACTAGCGGGAGGGATTAACACCGGGGAGCTGTTTTTT. The encoded protein is CASSLEGLAGGINTGELFF. Supplemented by reference TRBV5-1 and TRBJ2-2, the full variable domain reads KAGVTQTPRYLIKTRGQQVTLSCSPISGHRSVSWYQQTPGQGLQFLFEYFSETQRNKGNFPGRFSGRQFSNSRSEMNVSTLELGDSALYLCASSLEGLAGGINTGELFFGEGSRLTVL.

The chain joins TRBV21-1 to TRBJ2-2; the table's D call TRBD1 went unverified against the DNA. TRBV21-1 corresponds to a pseudogene. The CDR3 has 17 amino acids. DNA of the CDR3: TGTGCCAGCAGCACGATCCCGGGACAGATGAACACCGGGGAGCTGTTTTTT. Its translation is CASSTIPGQMNTGELFF.

This sequence joins TRBV6-5 and TRBJ1-1; D gene unclear. The V end was cut by 0 bases, the J end by 0 bases, with 8 bases between. The CDR3 totals 15 residues. CDR1 is MNHEY and CDR2 is SVGAGI in the germline V gene. This chain's CDR3 is CASSYSAGMNTEAFF. CDR3 DNA: TGTGCCAGCAGTTACTCCGCGGGCATGAACACTGAAGCTTTCTTT.

The chain recombines TRBV29-1 with TRBJ2-1; TRBD2 matches 8 bases. The CDR3 covers 13 residues. CDR1 and CDR2 (germline): SQVTM, ANQGSEA. V lost 2 bases and J lost 6; bases outside the gene matches: 3. CDR3 region: CSVERRGANEQFF. The CDR3 coding sequence is TGCAGCGTTGAACGGCGGGGGGCCAATGAGCAGTTCTTC.

The genes are TRBV11-2 and TRBJ1-4; 7 bases align to TRBD1. This CDR3 contains 15 residues. The germline CDR1 and CDR2 sequences are SGHAT and FQNNGV. V was pared by 2 bases and J by 5 bases, with 5 bases of the junction left unmatched. CDR3 amino acids: CASSLRGPSNEKLFF. CDR3 nucleotide sequence: TGTGCCAGCAGCTTAAGGGGGCCATCAAATGAAAAACTGTTTTTT.

V usage is TRBV6-1 and J usage is TRBJ2-3, with TRBD1 as a possible D gene (6 bases). In germline, CDR1 is MNHNS, CDR2 SASEGT. The CDR3 runs 16 residues. V shed 3 bases and J shed 2 bases, with 15 bases lying between them. CDR3 amino acids: CASSEQSRGLTDTQYF. CDR3 DNA sequence: TGTGCCAGCAGTGAGCAGAGCAGGGGCCTCACAGATACGCAGTATTTT.

V and J are TRBV29-1 and TRBJ2-2, with 13 positions matching TRBD2. Germline V CDR1 and CDR2: SQVTM, ANQGSEA. The V and J ends lost 3 bases and 6 bases, in that order; junction bases with no gene match: 4. CDR3 length: 15 residues. In DNA, the CDR3 is TGCAGCGTTGACTGGACTAGCGGGAGTTCCGGGGAGCTGTTTTTT. Translating it yields CSVDWTSGSSGELFF.

The gene calls are TRBV11-2 and TRBJ2-7, with a possible D match to TRBD1 (6 bases). The CDR3 has 16 amino acids. Trimming left V 6 bases short and J 0 bases short, with 18 bases between. From germline, CDR1 is SGHAT and CDR2 FQNNGV. CDR3 bases: TGTGCCAGCAGGAATCCTCCGGGACACAACTCCTACGAGCAGTACTTC. Protein product: CASRNPPGHNSYEQYF.